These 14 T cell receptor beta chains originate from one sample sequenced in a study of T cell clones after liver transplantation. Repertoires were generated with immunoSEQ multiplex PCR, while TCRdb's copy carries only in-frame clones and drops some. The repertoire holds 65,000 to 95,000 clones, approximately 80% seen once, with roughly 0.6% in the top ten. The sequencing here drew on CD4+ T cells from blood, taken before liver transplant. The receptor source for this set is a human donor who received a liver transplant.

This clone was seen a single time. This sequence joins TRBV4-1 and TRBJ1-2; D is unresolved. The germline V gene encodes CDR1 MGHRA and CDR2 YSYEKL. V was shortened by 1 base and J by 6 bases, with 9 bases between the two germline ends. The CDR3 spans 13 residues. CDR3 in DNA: TGCGCCAGCAGCCAAGGGATAACAGATGGCTACACCTTC. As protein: CASSQGITDGYTF.

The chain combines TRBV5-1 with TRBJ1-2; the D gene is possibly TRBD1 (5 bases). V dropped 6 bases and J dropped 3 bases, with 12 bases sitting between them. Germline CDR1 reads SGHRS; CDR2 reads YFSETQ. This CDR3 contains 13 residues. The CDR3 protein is CASTRDLDYGYTF. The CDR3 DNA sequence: TGCGCCAGCACCCGGGACCTCGACTATGGCTACACCTTC.

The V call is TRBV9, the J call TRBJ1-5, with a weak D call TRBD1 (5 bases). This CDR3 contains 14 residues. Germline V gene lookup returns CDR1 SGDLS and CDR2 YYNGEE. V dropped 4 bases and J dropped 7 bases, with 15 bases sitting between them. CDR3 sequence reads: CASSPAGGDQPQHF. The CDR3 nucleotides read TGTGCCAGCAGCCCTGCTGGGGGGGACCAGCCCCAGCATTTT.

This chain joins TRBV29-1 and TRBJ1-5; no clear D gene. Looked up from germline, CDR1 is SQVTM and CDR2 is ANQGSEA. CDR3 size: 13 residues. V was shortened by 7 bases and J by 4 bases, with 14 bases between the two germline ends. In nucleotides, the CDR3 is TGCAGCGCCGCTATTACGACAAATCAGCCCCAGCATTTT. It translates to CSAAITTNQPQHF.

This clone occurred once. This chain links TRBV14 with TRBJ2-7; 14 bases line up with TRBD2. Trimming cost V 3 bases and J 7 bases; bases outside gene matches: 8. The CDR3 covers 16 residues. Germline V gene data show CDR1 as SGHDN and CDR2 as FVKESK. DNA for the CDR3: TGTGCCAGCAGCCATCAGACTAGCGGGAGGGTTGGGGAGCAGTACTTC. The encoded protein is CASSHQTSGRVGEQYF.

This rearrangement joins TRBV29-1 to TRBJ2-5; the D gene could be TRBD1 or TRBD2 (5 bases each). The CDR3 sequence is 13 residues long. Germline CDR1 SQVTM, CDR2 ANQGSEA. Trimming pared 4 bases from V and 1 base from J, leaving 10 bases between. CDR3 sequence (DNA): TGCAGCGTTGTCCGGGGCCCCCAAGAGACCCAGTACTTC. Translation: CSVVRGPQETQYF. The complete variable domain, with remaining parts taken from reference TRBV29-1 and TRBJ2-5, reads SAVISQKPSRDICQRGTSLTIQCQVDSQVTMMFWYRQQPGQSLTLIATANQGSEATYESGFVIDKFPISRPNLTFSTLTVSNMSPEDSSIYLCSVVRGPQETQYFGPGTRLLVL.

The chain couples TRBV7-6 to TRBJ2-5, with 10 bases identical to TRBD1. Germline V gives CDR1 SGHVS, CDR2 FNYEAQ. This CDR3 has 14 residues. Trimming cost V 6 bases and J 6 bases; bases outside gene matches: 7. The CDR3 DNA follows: TGTGCCAGCAGACCCGGGACAGGGGTTCAGACCCAGTACTTC. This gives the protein CASRPGTGVQTQYF.

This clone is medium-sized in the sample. The chain's CDR3 is CASSETVTNTGELFF. CDR3 sequence (DNA): TGCGCCAGCAGTGAGACAGTGACGAACACCGGGGAGCTGTTTTTT. The chain couples TRBV10-1 to TRBJ2-2; D is ambiguous. CDR1 and CDR2 from the germline V gene are WNHNN and SYGVQD (reference sequence). CDR3 length: 15 amino acids. The V gene lost 2 bases and the J gene lost 0 bases, with 7 bases spanning the gap.

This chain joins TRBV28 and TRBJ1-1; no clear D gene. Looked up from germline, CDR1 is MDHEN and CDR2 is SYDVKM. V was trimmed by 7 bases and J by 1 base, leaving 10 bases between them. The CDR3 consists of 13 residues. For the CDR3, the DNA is TGTGCCAGCATCTATAGAGGGAACACTGAAGCTTTCTTT. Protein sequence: CASIYRGNTEAFF.

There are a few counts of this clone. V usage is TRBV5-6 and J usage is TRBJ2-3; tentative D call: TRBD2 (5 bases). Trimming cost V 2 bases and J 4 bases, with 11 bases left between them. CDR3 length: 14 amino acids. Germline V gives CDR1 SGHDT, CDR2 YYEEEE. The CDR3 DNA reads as TGTGCCAGCAGCTTCGGGGTCCGGTCAGATACGCAGTATTTT. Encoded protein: CASSFGVRSDTQYF. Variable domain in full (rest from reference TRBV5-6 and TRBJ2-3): DAGVTQSPTHLIKTRGQQVTLRCSPKSGHDTVSWYQQALGQGPQFIFQYYEEEERQRGNFPDRFSGHQFPNYSSELNVNALLLGDSALYLCASSFGVRSDTQYFGPGTRLTVL.

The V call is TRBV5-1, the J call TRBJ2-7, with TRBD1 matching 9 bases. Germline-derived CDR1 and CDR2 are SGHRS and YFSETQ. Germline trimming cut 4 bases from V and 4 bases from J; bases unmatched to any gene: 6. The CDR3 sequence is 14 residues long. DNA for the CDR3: TGCGCCAGCAGCACGGGACAGGGTGGATACGAGCAGTACTTC. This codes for CASSTGQGGYEQYF.

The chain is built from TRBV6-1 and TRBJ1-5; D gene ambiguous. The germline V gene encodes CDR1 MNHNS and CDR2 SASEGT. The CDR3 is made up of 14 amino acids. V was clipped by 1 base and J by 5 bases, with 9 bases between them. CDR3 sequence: CASSEGLIDQPQHF. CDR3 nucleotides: TGTGCCAGCAGTGAAGGGCTAATCGATCAGCCCCAGCATTTT.

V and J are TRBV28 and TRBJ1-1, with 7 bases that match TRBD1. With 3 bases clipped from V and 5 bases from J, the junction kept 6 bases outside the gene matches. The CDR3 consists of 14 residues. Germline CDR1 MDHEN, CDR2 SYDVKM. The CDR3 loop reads CASSLRTGGTEAFF. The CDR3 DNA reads TGTGCCAGCAGTTTGCGGACAGGCGGAACTGAAGCTTTCTTT.

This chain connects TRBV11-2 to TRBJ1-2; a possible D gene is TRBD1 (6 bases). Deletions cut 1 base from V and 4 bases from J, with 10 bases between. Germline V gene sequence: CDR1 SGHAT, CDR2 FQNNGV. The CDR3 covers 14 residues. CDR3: CASSLGADSYGYTF. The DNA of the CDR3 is TGTGCCAGCAGCTTAGGGGCGGACAGCTATGGCTACACCTTC.